This entry lists 25 T cell receptor beta chains sequenced from one sample in a study of blood T cell repertoires in COVID-19. TCRdb keeps only in-frame clones here, not all; method: immunoSEQ multiplex PCR. The table shows about 73,000 clones, with more than 60% occurring only once. The sequencing input was peripheral blood. These receptor sequences come from a man aged 60 to 75 with acute or convalescent COVID-19.

The chain combines TRBV7-9 with TRBJ1-4; possibly TRBD1 for D (6 bases). CDR1 and CDR2 (germline): SEHNR, FQNEAQ (reference sequence). With 1 base removed from V and 10 bases from J, the gap between germline ends came to 10 bases. This CDR3 region has 13 residues. The CDR3 region has the DNA TGTGCCAGCAGCTTAGGGACAGTACGAAAACTGTTTTTT. This encodes CASSLGTVRKLFF.

In DNA form, the CDR3 reads TGTGCCAGCAGTGTATCTGACAGGGGGGTCGTCACCGGGGAGCTGTTTTTT. It translates to CASSVSDRGVVTGELFF. The J gene is TRBJ2-2, the V gene TRBV2; 9 bases match TRBD1. V lost 4 bases, J lost 4 bases, and 10 bases stayed unmatched. The CDR3 covers 17 residues. The germline CDR1 and CDR2 sequences are SNHLY and FYNNEI.

A single count supports this clone. The V gene is TRBV5-1, the J gene TRBJ1-1; D may be TRBD1 (6 bases). Germline-derived CDR1 and CDR2 are SGHRS and YFSETQ. V shed 4 bases and J shed 0 bases, with 16 bases lying between them. There are 16 residues in the CDR3. CDR3 nucleotide sequence: TGCGCCAGCAGCGATCCCCTGGACAGCCTGAACACTGAAGCTTTCTTT. Protein product: CASSDPLDSLNTEAFF.

The CDR3: CASSETRNYGYTF. The CDR3 coding sequence is TGTGCCAGCAGTGAAACCAGGAACTATGGCTACACCTTC. The V gene is TRBV6-1, the J gene TRBJ1-2; D unclear. This CDR3 comprises 13 residues. Germline CDR1 MNHNS, CDR2 SASEGT. Trimming cost V 2 bases and J 2 bases, with 6 bases left between them.

The J gene is TRBJ2-3, the V gene TRBV4-1; 7 bases match TRBD1. Looked up from germline, CDR1 is MGHRA and CDR2 is YSYEKL. V was pared by 1 base and J by 1 base, with 2 bases of the junction left unmatched. The CDR3 contains 15 residues. CDR3 loop: CASSQAGQGTDTQYF. The CDR3 DNA follows: TGCGCCAGCAGCCAAGCCGGACAGGGCACAGATACGCAGTATTTT.

The chain carries TRBV7-2 and TRBJ2-5; the match to TRBD2 covers 8 bases. Trimming removed 5 bases from V and 5 bases from J; junction bases left unmatched: 13. The CDR3 is 16 residues long. Germline V gene lookup returns CDR1 SGHTA and CDR2 FQGNSA. This chain's CDR3 is CASSPLYGRAGETQYF. For the CDR3, the DNA is TGTGCCAGCAGCCCCCTTTACGGGAGGGCCGGGGAGACCCAGTACTTC.

This clone was recorded at least ten times. The chain carries TRBV3-1 (or the pseudogene TRBV3-2) and TRBJ2-1; 8 bases map to TRBD2. Germline V gene lookup returns CDR1 LGHDT and CDR2 YNNKEL (reference sequence). The CDR3 covers 14 residues. The V and J ends lost 8 bases and 5 bases, in that order; junction bases with no gene match: 8. The CDR3 spells CASGVLAVDNEQFF. The CDR3 region has the DNA TGTGCCAGCGGAGTACTAGCGGTGGACAATGAGCAGTTCTTC.

The chain uses TRBV12-3 or TRBV12-4 and TRBJ2-7, with D possibly TRBD1 on 6 matching bases. The CDR3 runs to 12 residues. V lost 6 bases and J 4 bases, leaving 10 bases between the germline ends. The DNA of the CDR3 is TGTGCCAGCAGGACAGGTGGATACGAGCAGTACTTC. Translated, it gives CASRTGGYEQYF.

The chain uses TRBV9 and TRBJ2-2, with D maybe TRBD2 (5 bases). The CDR3 length is 14 residues. Between the trimmed V and J ends, which lost 0 bases and 7 bases, there was a span of 10 bases. The germline CDR1 and CDR2 sequences are SGDLS and YYNGEE. This CDR3 reads CASSVASGNGELFF. The CDR3 nucleotides read TGTGCCAGCAGCGTAGCTTCGGGGAACGGGGAGCTGTTTTTT.

The CDR3 region has the DNA TGTGCCAGCAGTGAAGTCGGCAGGCTCTATGGCTACACCTTC. Its protein product is CASSEVGRLYGYTF. This chain connects TRBV6-1 to TRBJ1-2; D gene unclear. V gave up 1 base and J gave up 4 bases, with 10 bases separating them. Germline-derived CDR1 and CDR2 are MNHNS and SASEGT. The CDR3 covers 14 residues.

The V call is TRBV2, the J call TRBJ2-7; maybe TRBD2 (6 bases). Between the trimmed V and J ends, which lost 5 bases and 4 bases, there was a span of 9 bases. There are 12 residues in the CDR3. Germline-derived CDR1 and CDR2 are SNHLY and FYNNEI. The CDR3: CASSFSGYEQYV. The DNA of the CDR3 is TGTGCCAGCAGTTTTAGCGGTTACGAGCAGTACGTC.

The chain couples TRBV3-1 (or the pseudogene TRBV3-2) to TRBJ2-5, with TRBD2 matching 8 bases. The trim removed 4 bases at V and 3 bases at J, leaving 10 bases unmatched. The germline V gene encodes CDR1 LGHDT and CDR2 YNNKEL (reference sequence). There are 16 residues in the CDR3. CDR3 DNA: TGTGCCAGCAGCCCTCTGGCGGGGGGAGGAAAAGAGACCCAGTACTTC. As protein: CASSPLAGGGKETQYF.

The chain combines TRBV7-8 with TRBJ1-5; D is possibly TRBD1 (6 bases). Germline CDR1 SGHVS, CDR2 FQNEAQ. Trimming took 6 bases from V and 6 from J, leaving 12 bases between them. CDR3 length: 13 residues. The CDR3 protein is CASSSGGRQPQHF. The CDR3 nucleotides are TGTGCCAGCAGTTCGGGGGGGCGTCAGCCCCAGCATTTT.

This clone showed up just once. V is TRBV6-2 or TRBV6-3 and J is TRBJ2-1; possibly TRBD2 for D (5 bases). Deletions cut 0 bases from V and 2 bases from J, with 8 bases between. The germline V gene encodes CDR1 MNHEY and CDR2 SVGEGT. This CDR3 is built from 15 residues. CDR3 sequence (DNA): TGTGCCAGCAGTTACTCGAGGGAACCCTACAATGAGCAGTTCTTC. It is translated as CASSYSREPYNEQFF.

In this sample, this clone turned up a few times. The rearrangement links TRBV18 to TRBJ2-3; 8 bases fit TRBD1. With 3 bases clipped from V and 4 bases from J, the junction kept 9 bases outside the gene matches. The CDR3 totals 16 residues. Germline V gene lookup returns CDR1 KGHSH and CDR2 LQKENI. DNA of the CDR3: TGTGCCAGCTCACCGGGAGAGGCAGGGGGCCCAGATACGCAGTATTTT. It translates to CASSPGEAGGPDTQYF.

This clone was counted between two and nine times. The chain combines TRBV18 with TRBJ2-7; TRBD2 matches 8 bases. This CDR3 comprises 14 residues. In germline, CDR1 is KGHSH, CDR2 LQKENI. With 5 bases clipped from V and 2 bases from J, the junction kept 5 bases outside the gene matches. CDR3 region: CASSITSGPYEQYF. The CDR3 bases are TGTGCCAGCTCAATCACTAGCGGTCCCTACGAGCAGTACTTC.

The chain employs TRBV11-2 and TRBJ1-4, with unresolved D. Germline CDR1 is SGHAT and CDR2 is FQNNGV. Trimming left V 5 bases short and J 8 bases short, with 15 bases between. This CDR3 comprises 14 residues. Written as DNA, the CDR3 is TGTGCCAGCAGCCCGGGGTTAGGGCGGGAAAAACTGTTTTTT. This encodes CASSPGLGREKLFF.

This sequence joins TRBV3-1 (or the pseudogene TRBV3-2) and TRBJ2-2; TRBD2 matches 8 bases. The CDR3 has 14 amino acids. Germline-derived CDR1 and CDR2 are LGHDT and YNNKEL (reference sequence). V shed 5 bases, J shed 5 bases, and the junction held 4 bases outside the gene matches. In DNA, the CDR3 is TGTGCCAGCAGCGAGCGGGGGAGTACCGGGGAGCTGTTTTTT. Its translation: CASSERGSTGELFF.

This clone was observed a handful of times. V and J are TRBV30 and TRBJ1-2; D unclear. This CDR3 region has 13 residues. The germline V gene has CDR1 GTSNPN and CDR2 SVGIG (reference sequence). The V and J ends lost 0 bases and 10 bases respectively, with 15 bases between them. CDR3 protein: CAWSVSRNGDYTF. The CDR3 nucleotides are TGTGCCTGGAGTGTGTCTCGGAACGGGGACTACACCTTC.

The rearrangement links TRBV28 to TRBJ1-5; weak D call: TRBD1 (5 bases). CDR1 is MDHEN and CDR2 is SYDVKM in the germline V gene. V was clipped by 6 bases and J by 2 bases, with 17 bases between them. This CDR3 has 16 residues. CDR3 protein: CASSHHQGDGNQPQHF. As DNA, the CDR3 is TGTGCCAGCAGCCATCACCAGGGCGATGGCAATCAGCCCCAGCATTTT.

Here the CDR3 DNA reads TGTGCCAGCAGCTTAGAGGCGGAGGAGGTCTACGAGCAGTACTTC. Translating it yields CASSLEAEEVYEQYF. The rearrangement joins TRBV5-6 to TRBJ2-7, with D possibly TRBD2 on 5 matching bases. CDR3 length equals 15 residues. The V and J ends lost 2 bases and 3 bases respectively, with 15 bases between them. Germline V gene lookup returns CDR1 SGHDT and CDR2 YYEEEE.

This clone qualifies as medium-sized. The chain uses TRBV7-9 and TRBJ2-1; 10 bases match TRBD2. The CDR3 spans 15 residues. Losses at the gene ends were 3 bases for V and 7 bases for J; bases not matched to a gene: 6. The germline CDR1 and CDR2 sequences are SEHNR and FQNEAQ (reference sequence). The CDR3 coding sequence is TGTGCCAGCAGCTTTTCTAGCGGGAGAGGGAATGAGCAGTTCTTC. As protein: CASSFSSGRGNEQFF.

The V and J genes are TRBV9 and TRBJ1-1; D may be TRBD1 (6 bases). Germline CDR1 SGDLS, CDR2 YYNGEE. The V and J ends lost 3 bases and 11 bases respectively, with 23 bases between them. The CDR3 has 15 amino acids. The CDR3 loop is CASSGPDSKLVRAFF. The CDR3 nucleotides are TGTGCCAGCAGCGGACCGGACAGTAAGTTAGTACGGGCTTTCTTT.

The gene calls are TRBV5-4 and TRBJ1-6; possible D gene TRBD1, 5 bases. Germline loops: CDR1 SGHNT, CDR2 YYREEE (reference sequence). The V and J ends lost 0 bases and 5 bases respectively, with 9 bases between them. CDR3 length: 15 residues. CDR3 sequence (DNA): TGTGCCAGCAGCTTGGATAGCAGGGATAATTCACCCCTCCACTTT. Translating gives CASSLDSRDNSPLHF.

The rearrangement uses TRBV5-1 and TRBJ2-1; 8 nucleotides match TRBD2. CDR3 length: 13 residues. Germline CDR1 reads SGHRS; CDR2 reads YFSETQ. V lost 3 bases to trimming and J lost 4 bases; unmatched junction nucleotides: 0. CDR3 loop: CASSSGGYNEQFF. The CDR3 region has the DNA TGCGCCAGCAGCTCGGGGGGGTACAATGAGCAGTTCTTC.